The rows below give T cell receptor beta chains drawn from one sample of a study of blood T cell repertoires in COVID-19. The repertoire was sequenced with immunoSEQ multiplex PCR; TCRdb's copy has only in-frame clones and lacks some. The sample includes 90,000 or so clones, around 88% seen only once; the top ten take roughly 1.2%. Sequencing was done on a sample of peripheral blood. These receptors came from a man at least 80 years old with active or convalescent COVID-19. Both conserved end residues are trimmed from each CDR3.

cdr3_aa: ASSSTGVSGNTIY; v_call: TRBV5-1; j_call: TRBJ1-3
cdr3_aa: ASSPPRTGSGNTIY; v_call: TRBV18; j_call: TRBJ1-3
cdr3_aa: ASSPQGGFGNEQY; v_call: TRBV19; j_call: TRBJ2-7
cdr3_aa: ASSYNYRDEKLF; v_call: TRBV11-2; j_call: TRBJ1-4
cdr3_aa: ASSYSVRGSYEQY; v_call: TRBV6-5; j_call: TRBJ2-7
cdr3_aa: ASSLELAGAESDTQY; v_call: TRBV5-1; j_call: TRBJ2-3
cdr3_aa: ASSQGPGGIYGYT; v_call: TRBV4-1; j_call: TRBJ1-2
cdr3_aa: AWSVSQGGQPQH; v_call: TRBV30; j_call: TRBJ1-5
cdr3_aa: ASSFQQGNQPQH; v_call: TRBV19; j_call: TRBJ1-5
cdr3_aa: ASSQEGYGYT; v_call: TRBV12-3/TRBV12-4; j_call: TRBJ1-2
cdr3_aa: ASSRRGGYNEQF; v_call: TRBV14; j_call: TRBJ2-1
cdr3_aa: ASKPDRLITYNEQF; v_call: TRBV2; j_call: TRBJ2-1
cdr3_aa: ASSPSRQGHTEAF; v_call: TRBV6-6; j_call: TRBJ1-1
cdr3_aa: ASSRGLAVNTGELF; v_call: TRBV3-1/TRBV3-2; j_call: TRBJ2-2
cdr3_aa: ASSYSTGFTQY; v_call: TRBV6-5; j_call: TRBJ2-3
cdr3_aa: ASSLLPRQPQH; v_call: TRBV6-5; j_call: TRBJ1-5
cdr3_aa: ASSFAGSYEQY; v_call: TRBV7-9; j_call: TRBJ2-7
cdr3_aa: ASSQGANNYGYT; v_call: TRBV2; j_call: TRBJ1-2
cdr3_aa: ASSLVGLAGADTQY; v_call: TRBV5-4; j_call: TRBJ2-3
cdr3_aa: ASSYSSGWEVEQY; v_call: TRBV6-5; j_call: TRBJ2-7
cdr3_aa: ASSEQYNQPQH; v_call: TRBV6-1; j_call: TRBJ1-5
cdr3_aa: ASSEGTENQPQH; v_call: TRBV5-1; j_call: TRBJ1-5
cdr3_aa: ASSSSTGGMNTEAF; v_call: TRBV19; j_call: TRBJ1-1
cdr3_aa: ASRLEVGELF; v_call: TRBV7-9; j_call: TRBJ2-2
cdr3_aa: ASSVEGAWATKQY; v_call: TRBV9; j_call: TRBJ2-7
cdr3_aa: ASSNAGFGNTIY; v_call: TRBV6-5; j_call: TRBJ1-3
cdr3_aa: ASSLVPIGRTEAF; v_call: TRBV7-9; j_call: TRBJ1-1
cdr3_aa: ASSSPGRGEQY; v_call: TRBV19; j_call: TRBJ2-7
cdr3_aa: ASSFTGGSGYGYT; v_call: TRBV7-9; j_call: TRBJ1-2
cdr3_aa: ASSLGQGRQPQH; v_call: TRBV27; j_call: TRBJ1-5
cdr3_aa: ASSLQGSTVNTEAF; v_call: TRBV7-6; j_call: TRBJ1-1
cdr3_aa: AISGQGGYGYT; v_call: TRBV10-3; j_call: TRBJ1-2
cdr3_aa: ASSYRDRATEAF; v_call: TRBV27; j_call: TRBJ1-1
cdr3_aa: ASRKGLIASYEQY; v_call: TRBV2; j_call: TRBJ2-7
cdr3_aa: ASSLPGLNEQF; v_call: TRBV28; j_call: TRBJ2-1
cdr3_aa: ASSTLQGPIYGYT; v_call: TRBV19; j_call: TRBJ1-2
cdr3_aa: ASSPGGQPNEKLF; v_call: TRBV7-9; j_call: TRBJ1-4
cdr3_aa: ASKERGSSYEQY; v_call: TRBV27; j_call: TRBJ2-7
cdr3_aa: SVEAPAGGVDTQY; v_call: TRBV29-1; j_call: TRBJ2-3
cdr3_aa: ASSMGLAGNEQF; v_call: TRBV7-8; j_call: TRBJ2-1
cdr3_aa: ASSQDSGTFNTGELF; v_call: TRBV14; j_call: TRBJ2-2